This T cell receptor (beta chain) derives from a study of human T cells and chemical hapten exposure. About the study: Each week of the approximately 26-week study, patients had diphenylcyclopropenone applied to the scalp. Per-sample variation in TCR yield stemmed mainly from small pooled library volume differences. Study-wide results and limits: Among expanded TCRs, significantly more large CDR3 similarity clusters formed than among controls.

CDR1 LGHNA and CDR2 YSLEER come from the germline V gene. Trimming left V 1 base short and J 7 bases short, with 17 bases between. The CDR3 length is 15 residues. The sample's time point: patch test 3, about 24 weeks after DPC sensitization. Treatment in this sample: therapeutic diphenylcyclopropenone sensitization with weekly scalp DPC. In the authors' workflow: Counting gave a median of approximately 96,000 TCRs per sample, with values ranging from about 23,224 to 750,000. From the RACE reads, TCRdb called clonotypes with MiXCR, one entry per CDR3 protein. In this record, the V and J calls reflect TCRdb's handling and not the investigators' own analysis. In the table there are about 30,000 distinct CDR3 sequences, about 5.6% of which are singletons. This clonotype was seen ten or more times. As yet, its antigen is unknown.

The specimen was whole blood, collected in connection with sensitization to the hapten diphenylcyclopropenone (DPC). The clonotype was recovered from a man aged 25-45 years with alopecia areata. Some clones in this sample may be carry-over from other donors' samples. This chain links TRBV4-3 with TRBJ2-7; D is possibly TRBD1 (5 bases). Written as DNA, the CDR3 is TGCGCCAGCAGCCAAGTGTGGGGCAGTTCGAGGGAGCAGTACTTC. It is translated as CASSQVWGSSREQYF.